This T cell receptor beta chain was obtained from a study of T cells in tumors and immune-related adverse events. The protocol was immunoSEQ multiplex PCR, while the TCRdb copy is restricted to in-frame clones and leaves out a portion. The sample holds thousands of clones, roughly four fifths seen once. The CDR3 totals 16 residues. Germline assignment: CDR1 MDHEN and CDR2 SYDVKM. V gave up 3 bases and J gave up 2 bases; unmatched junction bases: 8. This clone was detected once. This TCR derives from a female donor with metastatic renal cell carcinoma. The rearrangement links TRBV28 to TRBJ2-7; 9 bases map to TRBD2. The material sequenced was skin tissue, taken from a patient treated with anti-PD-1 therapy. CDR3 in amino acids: CASSFGLAGLTYEQYF. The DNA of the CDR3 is TGTGCCAGCAGTTTCGGGCTAGCGGGGCTCACCTACGAGCAGTACTTC.